The T cell receptor beta chain under discussion was sequenced for a study of cytomegalovirus exposure and HLA in healthy donors. Germline CDR1 SGHNT, CDR2 YYREEE (reference sequence). The CDR3 contains 14 residues. V was cut by 4 bases and J by 5 bases, with 15 bases left in between. A multiplex PCR was run with 60 Vbeta primers and 13 Jbeta primers. Assay: immunoSEQ multiplex PCR; the TCRdb copy retains only in-frame clones and omits some. The sample lists about 99,000 clones; 60% to 80% were seen once. This clone was seen a few times. The antigen is unknown. The study, taken as a whole, reports: Specificity of a few CMV-associated chains for CMV antigens was verified in vitro. The study flagged some 180 TCR beta chains as cytomegalovirus-associated. Researchers had no immune exposure information except CMV serostatus available.

The sample comprised PBMCs. The genes are TRBV5-4 and TRBJ1-2; D ambiguous. The clonotype originates from a man aged 35-49 years in good health and CMV-seronegative. The CDR3 reads CASSPRTEIYGYTF. The CDR3 DNA reads as TGTGCCAGCAGCCCACGTACAGAGATATATGGCTACACCTTC.